This T cell receptor (beta chain) was documented in a study of CD8+CD57+ T cells in acquired aplastic anemia. Study information: The mean DNA yield obtained from sorted CD4+ and CD8+ cells came to about 3.2 ug. Study observations and caveats: Patients and controls were found to share twenty-nine CD8+ CDR3 sequences.

By flow cytometry, patients selected for sequencing had shown an expansion of CD8+CD57+ cells. The patients all had a severe acquired aplastic anemia diagnosis. TCR beta VDJ and CDR3 were profiled, and genomic DNA was the template. TCRdb recomputed calls from the reads with MiXCR, one row per CDR3 protein. The data hold under 200,000 distinct CDR3 sequences, with around 48% observed a single time. Note on this clonotype: What it recognizes is unknown.

Looked up from germline, CDR1 is LNHNV and CDR2 is YYDKDF (reference sequence). The V end lost 0 bases, the J end lost 3 bases, and 11 bases lay between the germline ends. The CDR3 is made up of 16 amino acids. The chain joins TRBV15 to TRBJ2-2, with D possibly TRBD2 on 5 matching bases. The sample comprised sorted CD4+, CD8+, or CD8+CD57+ T cells (not recorded which) from PBMCs. The TCR comes from a human donor with aplastic anemia. The CDR3 loop reads CATSRDRDVDTGELFF. CDR3 nucleotide sequence: TGTGCCACCAGCAGAGATCGGGATGTCGACACCGGGGAGCTGTTTTTT.